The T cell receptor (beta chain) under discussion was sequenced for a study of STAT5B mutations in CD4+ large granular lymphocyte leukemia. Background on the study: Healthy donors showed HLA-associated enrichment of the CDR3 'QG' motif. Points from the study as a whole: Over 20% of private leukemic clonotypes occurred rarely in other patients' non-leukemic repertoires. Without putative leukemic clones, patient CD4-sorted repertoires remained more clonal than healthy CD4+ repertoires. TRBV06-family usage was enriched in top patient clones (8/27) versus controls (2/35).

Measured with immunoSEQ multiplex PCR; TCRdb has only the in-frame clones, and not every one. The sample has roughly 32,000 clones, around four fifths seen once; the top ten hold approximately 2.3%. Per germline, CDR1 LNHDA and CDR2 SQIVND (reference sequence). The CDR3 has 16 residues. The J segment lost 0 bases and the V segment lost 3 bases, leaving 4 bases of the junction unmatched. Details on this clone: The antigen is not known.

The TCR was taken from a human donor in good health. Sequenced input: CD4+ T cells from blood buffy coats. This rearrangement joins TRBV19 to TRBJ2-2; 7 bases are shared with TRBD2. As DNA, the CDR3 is TGTGCCAGTAGTATTGGGCTAGCGGCGAACACCGGGGAGCTGTTTTTT. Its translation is CASSIGLAANTGELFF.